Detailed here is one T cell receptor beta chain. The antigen is not known. The CDR3 sequence is 18 residues long. Per germline, CDR1 MNHEY and CDR2 SMNVEV (reference sequence). The ends lost 8 bases at V and 1 base at J; junction bases unmatched: 16. The PCR ran on 60 Vbeta and 13 Jbeta primers. The assay was immunoSEQ multiplex PCR, and TCRdb's table has in-frame clones only and misses some. The sample yields 200,000 or so clones, 80% to 85% seen once. The sample originates from a study of cytomegalovirus exposure and HLA in healthy donors. General study findings and limits: Researchers reported in a later analysis that a missense DCLRE1C variant was tied to TCR beta V- and J-gene trimming. Later work showed greater clonal expansion in HLA-associated TCR beta chains than in equally common others. An analysis that came later showed most CMV-associated TCR beta chains appearing HLA-restricted.

The sequencing input was PBMCs. This chain connects TRBV27 to TRBJ2-1; 8 bases fit TRBD2. The receptor was isolated from a woman aged 18-29 years in good health and CMV-seronegative. This CDR3 reads CASWPGGLVGSSYNEQFF. The DNA of the CDR3 is TGTGCCAGCTGGCCGGGGGGACTAGTGGGGTCATCCTACAATGAGCAGTTCTTC.